This TCR beta chain comes out of a study of vaccination and CD4 T cells after COVID-19. Study details: Each convalescent patient was PCR positive for SARS-CoV-2 on nasal swab; nine or ten cases were mild and one severe. As control conditions, cultures were given either a CEFX pool serving as positive control, an HIV-1 Nef pool, or no peptide at all.

This CDR3 spans 17 amino acids. From germline, CDR1 is LNHDA and CDR2 SQIVND (reference sequence). V was cut by 5 bases and J by 3 bases, with 20 bases left in between. Notes on this clonotype: Its antigen is not identified.

The sample's treatment: approximately 11-day PBMC culture with coronavirus spike peptide pools or control peptides (ViraFEST assay). The Oncomine TCR Beta short-read assay sequenced DNA from cultured CD4+ T cells. Genomic DNA was isolated from CD4+ T cells that had been cultured. MiXCR was run by TCRdb on the PCR reads, yielding one entry per CDR3 protein. The data show about 7,100 distinct CDR3 sequences, roughly 67% seen once. What was sequenced was CD4+ T cells from blood, cultured in vitro. The receptor was isolated from a human donor who had recovered from COVID-19. The chain links TRBV19 to TRBJ1-5; perhaps TRBD1 as D (5 bases). The CDR3 protein is CASSFPPGGWANQPQHF. Written as DNA, the CDR3 is TGTGCCAGTAGTTTCCCGCCGGGGGGGTGGGCCAATCAGCCCCAGCATTTT.